Below, 2 T cell receptor beta chains from the same sample are listed, as sequenced in a study of blood T cell repertoires in COVID-19 (dated by TCRdb to the early 2020s). The library was produced with the immunoSEQ multiplex PCR assay. TCRdb mirrors the immuneACCESS table, restricted to in-frame sequences. Some clones are absent from its copies; in checked studies, under half trace to an unresolved V gene, and the reason for the others is unknown. The sample table contains roughly 150,000 clones; only one count was recorded for around 80% of them. Around 7.1% of the sample lies in the top ten. Sequencing used PBMCs or T cells enriched from blood (not recorded which). These receptors came from a man aged 50-59 years who had recovered from COVID-19.

J is TRBJ2-7 and V is TRBV6-6, with a weak D call TRBD1 (6 bases). The V gene's germline CDR1 is MNHNY and CDR2 SVGAGI (reference sequence). CDR3 length: 14 amino acids. V lost 4 bases and J lost 2, with 12 bases in between. This chain's CDR3 is CASSSTGSPYEQYF. The CDR3 DNA sequence: TGTGCCAGCAGTTCCACAGGGTCCCCCTACGAGCAGTACTTC.

Concerning this clone itself: The germline gene is not matched at one end of the junction; a read error may be the cause. The chain is built from TRBV7-7 and TRBJ2-1, with a weak D call TRBD2 (5 bases). Germline V lookup: CDR1 SSHAT, CDR2 FNYEAQ (reference sequence). The CDR3 is 13 amino acids. The CDR3 protein is CASSLGSANEQFF. In nucleotides, the CDR3 is TGTGCTAGCAGCTTAGGTAGCGCCAATGAGCAGTTCTTC.